This T cell receptor beta chain originates from a study of cytomegalovirus exposure and HLA in healthy donors. This clone was observed a handful of times. With 60 Vbeta and 13 Jbeta primers, the PCR was carried out. Sequencing used immunoSEQ multiplex PCR; TCRdb keeps in-frame clones, though not all of them. The sample lists 100,000 to 150,000 clones, around four fifths occurring once. The CDR3 is 14 amino acids. In germline, CDR1 is MNHEY, CDR2 SVGAGI. The germline V and J ends were trimmed by 0 bases and 1 base, with 6 bases remaining between them. The rearrangement uses TRBV6-5 and TRBJ1-1, with a weak D call TRBD1 (5 bases). The clonotype comes from a man younger than 30 in good health and CMV-seropositive. The sample consisted of PBMCs. In DNA, the CDR3 is TGTGCCAGCAGTTACTCAGGGGAGAACACTGAAGCTTTCTTT. This sequence encodes CASSYSGENTEAFF.